This T cell receptor beta chain was retrieved from a study of identical twins. Each CDR3 protein gets one entry after TCRdb re-called the 5' RACE reads with MiXCR. The sample consists of around 530,000 distinct CDR3 sequences, about 15% of them appearing once. Germline V gene sequence: CDR1 DFQATT, CDR2 SNEGSKA (reference sequence). The CDR3 is 16 residues long. These same records also appear under a second study, on yellow fever vaccine responses in identical twins.

The sample was CD4+ T cells sorted from blood. The TCR comes from a woman aged 18-29 years in good health. The chain uses TRBV20-1 and TRBJ2-7, with 9 bases lining up with TRBD2. CDR3 sequence: CCASRKVAGDTYEQYV. The CDR3 DNA follows: TGCTGTGCTAGCCGGAAAGTAGCGGGGGATACCTACGAGCAGTACGTC.